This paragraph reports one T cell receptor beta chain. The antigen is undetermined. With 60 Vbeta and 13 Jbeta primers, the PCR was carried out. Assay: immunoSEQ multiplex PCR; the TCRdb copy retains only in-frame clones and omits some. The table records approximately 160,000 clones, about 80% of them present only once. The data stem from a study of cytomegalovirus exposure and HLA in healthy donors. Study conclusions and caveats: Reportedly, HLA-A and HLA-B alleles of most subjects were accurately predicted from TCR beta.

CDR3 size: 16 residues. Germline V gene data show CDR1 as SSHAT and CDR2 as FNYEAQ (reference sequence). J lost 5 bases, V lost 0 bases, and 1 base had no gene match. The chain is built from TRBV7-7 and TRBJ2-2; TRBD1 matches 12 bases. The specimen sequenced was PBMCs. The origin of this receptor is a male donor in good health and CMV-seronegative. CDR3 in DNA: TGTGCCAGCAGCTTAGCGGGACAGGGGGCGACCGGGGAGCTGTTTTTT. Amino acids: CASSLAGQGATGELFF.